These T cell receptor beta chains were read from a single sample in a study of radiotherapy plus CTLA-4 blockade in lung cancer. The repertoire was sequenced with immunoSEQ multiplex PCR; TCRdb's copy has only in-frame clones and lacks some. This table has tens of thousands of clones, 65% to 80% appearing once. This sample comprised peripheral blood, obtained from a patient treated with radiotherapy plus ipilimumab. The receptors were sampled from a human donor with non-small cell lung cancer who had a complete response to radiotherapy plus ipilimumab. CDR3s include the opening cysteine and the closing phenylalanine or tryptophan. The order of the fields is V gene, J gene, clone size, D gene, CDR3 DNA, CDR3 protein. A D gene is named only where the DNA matches it firmly. Some rows mark clone size as missing; the rest say once, few, many or name a class of expanded clone.

TRBV11-3,TRBJ2-3,-,TRBD2,TGTGCCAGCAGCTTCTTAGCGGGAGGGCCGACAGATACGCAGTATTTT,CASSFLAGGPTDTQYF
TRBV25-1,TRBJ2-6,-,-,TGTGCCAGCAGCGTTTCTGGGGCCAACGTCCTGACTTTC,CASSVSGANVLTF
TRBV7-9,TRBJ2-7,-,-,TGTGCCAGCAGCTTAGCAGGGAATACCTACGAGCAGTACTTC,CASSLAGNTYEQYF
TRBV7-9,TRBJ1-1,-,TRBD1,TGTGCCAGCAGCTCGGACAGGGCCACTGAAGCTTTCTTT,CASSSDRATEAFF
TRBV2,TRBJ2-5,-,-,TGTGCCAGGGGGCCAGGCGCCGAGACCCAGTACTTC,CARGPGAETQYF
TRBV11-2,TRBJ1-2,-,-,TGTGCCAGCAGCCCCCAGGGTCTCTTCGTAGGTGGCTACACCTTC,CASSPQGLFVGGYTF
TRBV6-1,TRBJ2-7,-,TRBD1,TGTGCCAGCAGTGTACTACCGGGACAGGGAAAGTGGCTGTGGTACTTC,CASSVLPGQGKWLWYF
TRBV30,TRBJ1-2,-,TRBD1,TGTGCCTGGAGTCGGGACAGGCCGTATGGCTACACCTTC,CAWSRDRPYGYTF
TRBV19,TRBJ2-1,-,-,TGTGCCAGTAGTATCCTTTTTCGCAGCTCCTACAATGAGCAGTTCTTC,CASSILFRSSYNEQFF
TRBV11-2,TRBJ1-2,-,TRBD1,TGTGCCAGCAGCTCCACTAGACCGGGACAGGGAAAGGATGGCTACACCTTC,CASSSTRPGQGKDGYTF
TRBV27,TRBJ2-3,-,-,TGTGCCAGCAGTTTATTGGGTGGGGGGGCGGTGGATAGCACAGATACGCAGTATTTT,CASSLLGGGAVDSTDTQYF
TRBV4-3,TRBJ2-1,few,TRBD2,TGCGCCAGCAGCCAGGAGGACGGTGGGACTAGCGTCTATGAGCAGTTCTTC,CASSQEDGGTSVYEQFF
TRBV5-1,TRBJ2-7,-,TRBD1,TGCGCCAGCAGCTTGGTGACAGGGGGCGGCTACGAGCAGTACTTC,CASSLVTGGGYEQYF
TRBV15,TRBJ2-3,-,-,TGTGCCACCAGCATAGGACAGCATTCTAGCACAGATACGCAGTATTTT,CATSIGQHSSTDTQYF
TRBV7-2,TRBJ2-2,-,-,TGTGCCAGCAGCATAGGGCTAGCCGGCACCGGGGAGCTGTTTTTT,CASSIGLAGTGELFF
TRBV29-1,TRBJ1-6,-,-,TGCAGCGTTGCGGCAGACGAATATAATTCACCCCTCCACTTT,CSVAADEYNSPLHF
TRBV30,TRBJ1-2,-,-,TGTGCCTGGAGTGTACTCGGGGGCTACACCTTC,CAWSVLGGYTF
TRBV6-5,TRBJ1-2,-,TRBD1,TGTGCCAGCACCTGGGGAACAGGGGAGTATGGCTACACCTTC,CASTWGTGEYGYTF
TRBV6-5,TRBJ2-1,-,TRBD1,TGTGCCAGCAGTTATACGACAGGGGCTGACAATGAGCAGTTCTTC,CASSYTTGADNEQFF
TRBV5-8,TRBJ1-6,-,-,TGTGCCAGCAGCAGCCAACCCGGGGGCAGCTCACCCCTCCACTTT,CASSSQPGGSSPLHF
TRBV6-1,TRBJ1-1,-,-,TGTGCCAGCGCGAACAGGGCCATGAACACTGAAGCTTTCTTT,CASANRAMNTEAFF
TRBV19,TRBJ2-3,-,TRBD2,TGTGCCAGTAGAAGACTAGCGGGCCGCACAGATACGCAGTATTTT,CASRRLAGRTDTQYF
TRBV19,TRBJ1-4,-,TRBD1,TGTGCCAGTACTCTAACCGGGACAGGGGCGGAAAAACTGTTTTTT,CASTLTGTGAEKLFF
TRBV5-1,TRBJ2-2,-,-,TGCGCCAGCAGCGTCTCCGGACTCATAAACACCGGGGAGCTGTTTTTT,CASSVSGLINTGELFF
TRBV7-2,TRBJ2-1,-,-,TGTGCCAGCAGCCCTCTTGCCCAAGTGGGACGGCAAAAGTTCTTC,CASSPLAQVGRQKFF
TRBV4-3,TRBJ2-5,-,-,TGCGCCAGCAGCCAAGGTCTCGGGGGCGCGGGGGAGACCCAGTACTTC,CASSQGLGGAGETQYF
TRBV19,TRBJ2-3,-,-,TGTGCCAGTAGTTACCGCTTCGGGGATACGCAGTATTTT,CASSYRFGDTQYF
TRBV5-1,TRBJ2-1,-,TRBD2,TGCGCCAGCAGCAAAATGACTAGCGGGGGGGCCGCTGAGCAGTTCTTC,CASSKMTSGGAAEQFF
TRBV9,TRBJ2-3,once,TRBD2,TGTGCCAGCGGCATAGCGGGAGGGCCGGATACGCAGTATTTT,CASGIAGGPDTQYF
TRBV19,TRBJ1-1,-,-,TGTGCCAGTAATTCGGGAAGCACTGAAGCTTTCTTT,CASNSGSTEAFF
TRBV10-3,TRBJ2-7,few,-,TGTGCCATCAGTGAAGGGGGAGGGGGTCCCTACGAGCAGTACTTC,CAISEGGGGPYEQYF
TRBV30,TRBJ1-2,-,-,TGTGCCTGGAGAGGCCTCCGGGTTAACTATGGCTACACCTTC,CAWRGLRVNYGYTF
TRBV2,TRBJ1-1,once,-,TGTGCCAGCAGGAGCCCGGACTTCACACAGAACACTGAAGCTTTCTTT,CASRSPDFTQNTEAFF
TRBV14,TRBJ1-2,once,-,TGTGCCAGCAGCCAAGACGAGGTTGACTATGGCTACACCTTC,CASSQDEVDYGYTF
TRBV19,TRBJ2-1,-,TRBD2,TGTGCCAGTAGTATAAGCGGGGGGAACAATGAGCAGTTCTTC,CASSISGGNNEQFF
TRBV30,TRBJ1-5,-,TRBD1,TGTGCCTGGAGTCGGGACAGGGGTAATCAGCCCCAGCATTTT,CAWSRDRGNQPQHF
TRBV9,TRBJ1-1,-,-,TGTGCCAGCAGCGTAGAGGTGGACACTGAAGCTTTCTTT,CASSVEVDTEAFF
TRBV6-5,TRBJ2-4,-,TRBD2,TGTGCCAGCAGTTACTCGGAGGCTAGCGGAAACATTCAGTACTTC,CASSYSEASGNIQYF
TRBV9,TRBJ1-2,few,TRBD1,TGTGCCAGCAGCCCTCGGGGGACAGGGGGAATAGGAGATGGCTACACCTTC,CASSPRGTGGIGDGYTF
TRBV4-3,TRBJ2-1,-,-,TGCGCCAGCAGCCAAGATTCGGGTCTGACGAATGAGCAGTTCTTC,CASSQDSGLTNEQFF
TRBV19,TRBJ1-5,-,-,TGTGCCAGTAGTTTCGCATATAGCAATCAGCCCCAGCATTTT,CASSFAYSNQPQHF